This is a list of T cell receptor beta chains from one sample in a study of blood T cell repertoires in COVID-19. Assay used: immunoSEQ multiplex PCR; TCRdb lists only in-frame clones, some missing. The table has 95,000 to 150,000 clones, roughly 88% seen once. Sequenced sample: peripheral blood. The source of these receptors is a man in his forties or fifties with acute or convalescent COVID-19. Each CDR3 is given with its conserved first and last residue. Each record gives: V gene, clone size, D gene, J gene, CDR3 protein, CDR3 DNA. The D gene is left open where the match is weak. Size tells how often a clone was seen (once, few, many) or the class of an expanded clone, and some rows leave it out.

v_call: TRBV15
clone_size: .
d_call: .
j_call: TRBJ2-5
cdr3_aa: CATSTPGEETQYF
cdr3_nt: TGTGCCACCAGCACCCCCGGAGAAGAGACCCAGTACTTC

v_call: TRBV5-1
clone_size: .
d_call: TRBD2
j_call: TRBJ2-3
cdr3_aa: CASSSSGSALRNTQYF
cdr3_nt: TGCGCCAGCAGCTCTAGCGGGAGCGCCCTGAGGAATACGCAGTATTTT

v_call: TRBV19
clone_size: .
d_call: .
j_call: TRBJ1-5
cdr3_aa: CASSTTSGRNQPQHF
cdr3_nt: TGTGCCAGTAGTACTACGAGTGGCAGGAATCAGCCCCAGCATTTT

v_call: TRBV5-6
clone_size: few
d_call: .
j_call: TRBJ2-7
cdr3_aa: CASSFTGYEQYF
cdr3_nt: TGTGCCAGCAGCTTTACAGGCTACGAGCAGTACTTC

v_call: TRBV30
clone_size: few
d_call: TRBD1
j_call: TRBJ2-1
cdr3_aa: CAWISGTGLEQFF
cdr3_nt: TGTGCCTGGATCTCCGGGACAGGGTTAGAGCAGTTCTTC

v_call: TRBV5-5
clone_size: .
d_call: .
j_call: TRBJ2-7
cdr3_aa: CASSYHQAGYEQYF
cdr3_nt: TGTGCCAGCAGCTACCATCAAGCTGGCTACGAGCAGTACTTC

v_call: TRBV7-9
clone_size: .
d_call: .
j_call: TRBJ1-5
cdr3_aa: CASSLSSTNQPQHF
cdr3_nt: TGTGCCAGCAGCTTAAGTTCGACAAATCAGCCCCAGCATTTT

v_call: TRBV7-2
clone_size: .
d_call: TRBD1
j_call: TRBJ1-1
cdr3_aa: CASSSDRAEAFF
cdr3_nt: TGTGCCAGCAGCTCCGACAGGGCTGAAGCTTTCTTT

v_call: TRBV7-2
clone_size: .
d_call: TRBD1
j_call: TRBJ2-3
cdr3_aa: CASSRDSTSTDTQYF
cdr3_nt: TGTGCCAGCAGCCGGGACAGTACTAGCACAGATACGCAGTATTTT

v_call: TRBV7-2
clone_size: once
d_call: .
j_call: TRBJ1-1
cdr3_aa: CASSSQARTEAFF
cdr3_nt: TGTGCCAGCAGCTCCCAGGCTCGCACTGAAGCTTTCTTT

v_call: TRBV27
clone_size: .
d_call: .
j_call: TRBJ1-5
cdr3_aa: CASSFSTGSQPQHF
cdr3_nt: TGTGCCAGCAGTTTCTCCACAGGGTCTCAGCCCCAGCATTTT

v_call: TRBV9
clone_size: .
d_call: .
j_call: TRBJ1-4
cdr3_aa: CASSAHGGKNEKLFF
cdr3_nt: TGTGCCAGCAGCGCCCACGGAGGGAAGAACGAAAAACTGTTTTTT

v_call: TRBV19
clone_size: .
d_call: TRBD2
j_call: TRBJ2-1
cdr3_aa: CASSIRTSGRQYNEQFF
cdr3_nt: TGTGCCAGTAGTATTCGAACTAGCGGGAGACAATACAATGAGCAGTTCTTC

v_call: TRBV6-5
clone_size: few
d_call: .
j_call: TRBJ1-1
cdr3_aa: CASSFRGSTLNTEAFF
cdr3_nt: TGTGCCAGCAGTTTTAGGGGCAGTACCCTGAACACTGAAGCTTTCTTT